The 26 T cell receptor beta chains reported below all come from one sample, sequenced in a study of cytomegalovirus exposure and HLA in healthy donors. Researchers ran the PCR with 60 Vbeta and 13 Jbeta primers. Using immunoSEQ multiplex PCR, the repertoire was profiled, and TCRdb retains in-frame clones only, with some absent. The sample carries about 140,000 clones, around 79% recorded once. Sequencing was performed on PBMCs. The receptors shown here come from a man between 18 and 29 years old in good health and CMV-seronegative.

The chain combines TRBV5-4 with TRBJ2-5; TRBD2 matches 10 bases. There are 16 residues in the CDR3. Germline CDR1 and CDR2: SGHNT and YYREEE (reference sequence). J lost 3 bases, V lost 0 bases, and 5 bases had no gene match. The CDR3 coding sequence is TGTGCCAGCAGCTTGGGTGGGACTAGCGCGAAAGAGACCCAGTACTTC. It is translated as CASSLGGTSAKETQYF.

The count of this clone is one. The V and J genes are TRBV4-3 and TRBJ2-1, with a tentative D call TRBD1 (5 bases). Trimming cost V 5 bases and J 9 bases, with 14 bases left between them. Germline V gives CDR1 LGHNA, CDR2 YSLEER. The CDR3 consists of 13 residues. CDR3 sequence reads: CASSFTQGSEQFF. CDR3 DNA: TGCGCCAGCAGCTTTACCCAGGGATCTGAGCAGTTCTTC.

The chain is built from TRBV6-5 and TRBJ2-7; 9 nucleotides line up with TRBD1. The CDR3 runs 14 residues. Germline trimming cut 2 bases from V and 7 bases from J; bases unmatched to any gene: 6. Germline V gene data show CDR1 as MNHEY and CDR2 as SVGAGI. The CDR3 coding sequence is TGTGCCAGCAGTTACGGGACAGGGTTATTGGAGCAGTACTTC. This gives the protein CASSYGTGLLEQYF.

Written as DNA, the CDR3 is TGCAGCGTTGAATGGGACAGGGTTAATGGTGAGCAGTTCTTC. This encodes CSVEWDRVNGEQFF. The V and J genes are TRBV29-1 and TRBJ2-1; 9 bases are shared with TRBD1. The CDR3 length is 14 residues. The V gene end was trimmed by 2 bases and the J gene end by 9 bases; junction bases not matched to a gene: 8. CDR1 and CDR2 (germline): SQVTM, ANQGSEA.

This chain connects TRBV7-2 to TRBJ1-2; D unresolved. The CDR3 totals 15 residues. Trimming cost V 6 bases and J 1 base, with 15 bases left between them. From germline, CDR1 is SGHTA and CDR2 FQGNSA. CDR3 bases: TGTGCCAGCAGTTCGAACCCGGGGAGTAACTATGGCTACACCTTC. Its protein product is CASSSNPGSNYGYTF.

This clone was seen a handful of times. The CDR3 protein is CASKLGAFQPQHF. Written as DNA, the CDR3 is TGTGCCAGTAAGCTGGGGGCGTTCCAGCCCCAGCATTTT. This rearrangement joins TRBV19 to TRBJ1-5, with D possibly matching TRBD1 (6 bases). The CDR3 has 13 amino acids. V was clipped by 7 bases and J by 7 bases, with 14 bases between them. Looked up from germline, CDR1 is LNHDA and CDR2 is SQIVND (reference sequence).

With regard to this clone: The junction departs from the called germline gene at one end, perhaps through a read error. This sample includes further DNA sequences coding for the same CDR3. The CDR3 sequence is CASSRAVTEAFF. CDR3 DNA sequence: TGTGCCAGCAGTCGAGCGGTCACTGAGGCTTTCTTT. The J gene is TRBJ1-1, the V gene TRBV7-9, with D uncertain. In germline, CDR1 is SEHNR, CDR2 FQNEAQ (reference sequence). The CDR3 has 12 residues.

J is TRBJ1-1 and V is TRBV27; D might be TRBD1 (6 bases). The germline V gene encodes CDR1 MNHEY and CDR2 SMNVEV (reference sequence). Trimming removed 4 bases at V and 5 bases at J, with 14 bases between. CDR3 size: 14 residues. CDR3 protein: CASSSRGRGTEAFF. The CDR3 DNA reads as TGTGCCAGCAGTTCCAGGGGAAGGGGAACTGAAGCTTTCTTT.

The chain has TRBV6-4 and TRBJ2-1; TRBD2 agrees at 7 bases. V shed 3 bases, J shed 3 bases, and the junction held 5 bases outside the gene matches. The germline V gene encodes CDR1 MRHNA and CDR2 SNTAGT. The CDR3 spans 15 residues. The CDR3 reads CASSESSGDYNEQFF. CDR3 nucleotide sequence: TGTGCCAGCAGTGAATCTAGCGGCGACTACAATGAGCAGTTCTTC.

CDR3 loop: CASSLQMGGSGGEQFF. DNA for the CDR3: TGTGCCAGCAGCTTGCAAATGGGGGGGTCCGGGGGTGAGCAGTTCTTC. This chain connects TRBV5-8 to TRBJ2-1; TRBD2 agrees at 7 bases. V gave up 1 base and J gave up 9 bases; unmatched junction bases: 13. The CDR3 runs to 16 residues. The germline V gene encodes CDR1 SGHTS and CDR2 YDEGEE. Together with reference TRBV5-8 and TRBJ2-1, the CDR3 gives the full variable domain: EAGVTQSPTHLIKTRGQQATLRCSPISGHTSVYWYQQALGLGLQFLLWYDEGEERNRGNFPPRFSGRQFPNYSSELNVNALELEDSALYLCASSLQMGGSGGEQFFGPGTRLTVL.

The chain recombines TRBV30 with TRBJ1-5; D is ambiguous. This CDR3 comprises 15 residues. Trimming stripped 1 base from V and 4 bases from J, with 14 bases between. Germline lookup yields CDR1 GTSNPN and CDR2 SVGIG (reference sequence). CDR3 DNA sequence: TGTGCCTGGAGTGCCCCTCCGCCGGGAAATCAGCCCCAGCATTTT. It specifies CAWSAPPPGNQPQHF.

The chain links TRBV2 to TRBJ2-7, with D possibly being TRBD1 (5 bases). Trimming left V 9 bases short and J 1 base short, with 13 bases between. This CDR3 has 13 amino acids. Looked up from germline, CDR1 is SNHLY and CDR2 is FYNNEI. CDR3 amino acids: CASRVDSSYEQYF. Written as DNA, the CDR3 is TGTGCCAGTAGAGTAGACAGTTCCTACGAGCAGTACTTC.

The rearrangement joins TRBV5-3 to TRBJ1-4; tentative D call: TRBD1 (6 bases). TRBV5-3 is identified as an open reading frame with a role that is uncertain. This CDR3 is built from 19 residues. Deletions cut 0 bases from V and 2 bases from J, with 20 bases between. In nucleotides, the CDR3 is TGTGCCAGAAGCTTGGAAGTGTCGGGACCACAGGGCACTAATGAAAAACTGTTTTTT. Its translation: CARSLEVSGPQGTNEKLFF.

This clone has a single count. The CDR3 is CASSARTGPYEQYF. The CDR3 coding sequence is TGTGCCAGCAGCGCAAGGACAGGGCCCTACGAGCAGTACTTC. The V gene is TRBV9, the J gene TRBJ2-7, with 8 bases identical to TRBD1. The CDR3 covers 14 residues. The trim removed 3 bases at V and 2 bases at J, leaving 4 bases unmatched. The V gene's germline CDR1 is SGDLS and CDR2 YYNGEE. The complete variable domain, with remaining parts taken from reference TRBV9 and TRBJ2-7, reads DSGVTQTPKHLITATGQRVTLRCSPRSGDLSVYWYQQSLDQGLQFLIQYYNGEERAKGNILERFSAQQFPDLHSELNLSSLELGDSALYFCASSARTGPYEQYFGPGTRLTVT.

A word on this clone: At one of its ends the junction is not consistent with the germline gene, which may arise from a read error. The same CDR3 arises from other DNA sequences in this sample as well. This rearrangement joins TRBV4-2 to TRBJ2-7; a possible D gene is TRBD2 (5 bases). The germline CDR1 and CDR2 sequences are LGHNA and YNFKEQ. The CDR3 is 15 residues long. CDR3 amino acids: CASSQGGYGSYEQYF. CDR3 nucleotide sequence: TGTGCCAGTAGCCAAGGAGGTTACGGGTCCTACGAGCAGTACTTC.

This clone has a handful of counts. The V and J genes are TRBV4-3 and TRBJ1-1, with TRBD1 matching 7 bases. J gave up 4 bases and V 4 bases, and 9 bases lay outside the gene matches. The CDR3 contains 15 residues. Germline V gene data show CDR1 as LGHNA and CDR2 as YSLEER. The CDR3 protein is CASSPGTGAATEAFF. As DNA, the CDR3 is TGCGCCAGCAGCCCCGGAACAGGGGCGGCCACTGAAGCTTTCTTT.

The CDR3 bases are TGTGCCAGCACCCGGTCAACAGGAGAGTGGGTCTATGGCTACACCTTC. Its protein product is CASTRSTGEWVYGYTF. V gene TRBV7-2 combines with J gene TRBJ1-2; TRBD1 might be the D (5 bases). CDR1 is SGHTA and CDR2 is FQGNSA in the germline V gene. There are 16 residues in the CDR3. Trimming cost V 7 bases and J 4 bases, with 22 bases left between them.

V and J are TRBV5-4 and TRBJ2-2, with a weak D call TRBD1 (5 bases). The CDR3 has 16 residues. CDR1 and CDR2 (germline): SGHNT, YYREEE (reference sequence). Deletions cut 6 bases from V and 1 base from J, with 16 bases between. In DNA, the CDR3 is TGTGCCAGCAACCCCAGGGTAGGGGAGAACACCGGGGAGCTGTTTTTT. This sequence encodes CASNPRVGENTGELFF.

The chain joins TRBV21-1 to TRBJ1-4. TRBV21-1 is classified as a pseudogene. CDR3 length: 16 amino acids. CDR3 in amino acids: CASSYTMTAFNEKLFF. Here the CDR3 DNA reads TGTGCCAGCAGCTACACTATGACGGCGTTTAATGAAAAACTGTTTTTT.

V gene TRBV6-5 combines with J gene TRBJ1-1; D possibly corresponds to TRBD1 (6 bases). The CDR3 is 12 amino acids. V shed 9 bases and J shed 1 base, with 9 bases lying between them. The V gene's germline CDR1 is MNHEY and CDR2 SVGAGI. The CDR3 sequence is CASEGGNTEAFF. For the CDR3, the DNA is TGTGCCAGTGAAGGGGGGAACACTGAAGCTTTCTTT.

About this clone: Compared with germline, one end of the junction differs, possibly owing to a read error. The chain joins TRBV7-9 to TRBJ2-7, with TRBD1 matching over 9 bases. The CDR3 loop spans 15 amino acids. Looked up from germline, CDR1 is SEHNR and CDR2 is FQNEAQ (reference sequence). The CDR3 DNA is TGTTCCAGCAGCTTAGCGGACAGGGGATTCTACGAGCAGTACTTC. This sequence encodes CSSSLADRGFYEQYF.

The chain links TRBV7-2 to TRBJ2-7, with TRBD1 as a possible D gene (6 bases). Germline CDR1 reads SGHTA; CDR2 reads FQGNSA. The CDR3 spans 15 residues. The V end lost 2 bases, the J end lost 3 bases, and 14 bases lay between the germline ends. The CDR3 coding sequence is TGTGCCAGCAGCTTATATCAGGGGAAGGGCTACGAGCAGTACTTC. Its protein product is CASSLYQGKGYEQYF.

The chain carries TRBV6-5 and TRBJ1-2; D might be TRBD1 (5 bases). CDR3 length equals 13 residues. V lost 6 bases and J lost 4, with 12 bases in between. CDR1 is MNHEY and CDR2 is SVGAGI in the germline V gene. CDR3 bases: TGTGCCAGCAGGACCCAGGGTTTCTATGGCTACACCTTC. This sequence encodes CASRTQGFYGYTF.

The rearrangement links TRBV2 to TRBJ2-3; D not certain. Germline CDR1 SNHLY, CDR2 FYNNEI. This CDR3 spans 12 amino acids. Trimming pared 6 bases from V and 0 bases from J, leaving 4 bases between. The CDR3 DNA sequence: TGTGCCAGCAGCTACAGCACAGATACGCAGTATTTT. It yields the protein CASSYSTDTQYF.

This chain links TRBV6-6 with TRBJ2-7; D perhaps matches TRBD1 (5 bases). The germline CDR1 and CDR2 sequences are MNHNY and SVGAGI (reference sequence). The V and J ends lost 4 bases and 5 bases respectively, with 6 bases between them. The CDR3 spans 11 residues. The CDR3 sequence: CASSSTDEQYF. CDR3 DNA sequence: TGTGCCAGCAGTTCGACAGACGAGCAGTACTTC.

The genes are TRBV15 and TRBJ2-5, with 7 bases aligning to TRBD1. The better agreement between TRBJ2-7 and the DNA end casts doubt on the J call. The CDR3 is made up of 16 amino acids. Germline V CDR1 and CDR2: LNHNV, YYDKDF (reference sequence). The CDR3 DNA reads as TGTGCCACCAGCAGGAGTCTAACGGGACAGCACTACGAGCAGTACTTC. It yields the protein CATSRSLTGQHYEQYF.